The clone carrying this T cell receptor beta chain was picked up many times. Its specificity is unknown. This sample is drawn from a study of T cells in Graves' hyperthyroidism and ophthalmopathy. Researchers barred patients who had uncontrolled infection, other autoimmune disease, pregnancy or lactation. Amplified regions were TCR beta CDR3 sequences from RNA transcripts. The TCR CDR3 first-round RT-PCR relied on the HTBI primer set. Each CDR3 protein is one row after TCRdb ran MiXCR on the multiplex PCR reads. Here the sample spans hundreds of thousands of distinct CDR3 sequences, 14% to 15% being singletons. Trimming stripped 6 bases from V and 1 base from J, with 12 bases between. The CDR3 has 14 residues. Broader study findings: Before onset, ophthalmopathy was predicted by the model a median around 6.2 months earlier.

The chain uses TRBV12-3 or TRBV12-4 and TRBJ1-1; D unclear. The TCR comes from a man younger than 35 with Graves' ophthalmopathy. Source material: blood. The CDR3 region is CASRTDTWNTEAFF. The CDR3 bases are TGTGCCAGCAGAACCGACACCTGGAACACTGAAGCTTTCTTT.